This T cell receptor (beta chain) was profiled in a study of blood T cell repertoires in COVID-19 (TCRdb year 2020). With respect to the entire study: Samples from collaborators originated in the United States, Italy and Spain and spanned both the acute and convalescent phases of COVID-19. A de-identified subject ID, COVID-19 status, age in years and sex were almost always included in the sample metadata. Subjects who had been exposed to COVID-19, were actively infected with it, or had recovered from it provided the deeply sampled blood TCRbeta repertoires that made up the dataset. The material from the prospective study consisted of cDNA or gDNA derived from T cells, B-cell-depleted T cells, or PBMCs. The repertoires were made available in a free public database intended to serve as a resource for research on the immune response to SARS-CoV-2. The samples were drawn from two sources: the first 160 participants of the ongoing ImmuneRACE study, and over 1,000 subjects contributed by 6 global collaborators. Where available, HLA class I and class II types were obtained from metadata supplied by the sample provider rather than from assay-based typing. Broad study findings and their caveats: The amount of clinical and demographic metadata varied by source and participant and was provided uncurated.

Participants in the prospective study were aged about 18 to 100 years, lived in about two dozen United States geographic areas, and enrolled through a virtual design. Cohort assignment in the prospective study relied on participant-reported clinical history from a screening survey and a study questionnaire. Recovered participants in ImmuneRACE Cohort 3 were defined as having two consecutive negative NP/OP PCR tests, clearance from a healthcare professional, or resolution of symptoms. In the prospective study, mobile phlebotomists collected whole blood, serum and a nasopharyngeal or oropharyngeal swab from each participant. Over a roughly two-month period, participants in the prospective study had the option of providing additional blood draws and questionnaires. Before DNA extraction, prospective study blood samples were shipped either frozen or at room temperature. As regards this clone: What antigen it recognizes has not been identified. It has no much larger one-base neighbor in the sample; base qualities were not kept.

The immunoSEQ Assay, a bias-controlled multiplex PCR, was used to amplify TCRbeta CDR3 regions from genomic DNA. The published analysis was carried out like this. Nucleated cell counts per sample were estimated from amplification of reference gene primers within the assay. Sequence reads were collapsed and filtered to measure the absolute abundance of every unique TCRbeta CDR3 rearrangement. For each sample, productive Simpson clonality was calculated as the square root of Simpson's diversity index over productive rearrangements. The table comes from immuneACCESS by way of TCRdb, which keeps in-frame sequences with V and J called. Part of the clones is missing from these tables; in studies checked, under half for an unresolved V gene and the rest for unknown reasons. From that table come the V and J calls and clone size; the DNA was used to work out D and trimming. In all, the sample holds around 390,000 clones, and around 87% of those were seen once. Clones ranked in the top ten supply approximately 9.3% of the sample.

Its CDR3 holds 13 amino acids, cysteine through phenylalanine. Kept here is only the CDR3 DNA, which spans 39 bases and is read in frame from base 1. The junction carries 7 bases between V and J, which are trimmed by 1 base and 3 bases respectively. The germline V gene (reference sequence) specifies SEHNR as CDR1 and FQNEAQ as CDR2. The material sequenced was PBMCs or T cells enriched from blood (not recorded which). Here the chain combines TRBV7-9 and TRBJ2-7, with no reliable assignment of the D segment. The clonotype originates from a woman in her 50s who had recovered from COVID-19. In nucleotide form, the sequence is TGTGCCAGCAGCTTAGAAGACAACTACGAGCAGTACTTC. The resulting protein is CASSLEDNYEQYF.